Below, 5 T cell receptor beta chains from the same sample are listed, as sequenced in a study of T cells in Graves' hyperthyroidism and ophthalmopathy. RNA transcripts yielded amplified TCR beta CDR3 regions. An initial round of RT-PCR targeting the TCR CDR3 relied on the HTBI primer set. TCRdb itself ran the multiplex PCR reads through MiXCR, one entry per CDR3 protein. The data contain approximately 380,000 distinct CDR3 sequences, 15% to 20% of them singletons. The sample comprised blood. Source of these receptors: a woman between 18 and 29 years old with Graves' hyperthyroidism.

This clonotype occurred many times. This sequence joins TRBV10-2 and TRBJ1-5, with D uncertain. The V gene lost 9 bases and the J gene lost 11 bases, with 5 bases spanning the gap. Germline V CDR1 and CDR2: WSHSY, SAAADI. The CDR3 is 8 amino acids. The chain's CDR3 is CASRAQHF. DNA for the CDR3: TGCGCCAGTAGAGCCCAGCATTTT.

This clonotype has a count of ten or more. The V and J genes are TRBV7-8 and TRBJ2-7; D gene unclear. V lost 0 bases and J lost 3, with 18 bases in between. Per germline, CDR1 SGHVS and CDR2 FQNEAQ. This CDR3 comprises 17 residues. The CDR3 DNA sequence: TGTGCCAGCAGCTTAGCCCCGTGGGGTAGCCAAAGCTACGAGCAGTACTTC. Translating it yields CASSLAPWGSQSYEQYF.

This clonotype was counted at least ten times. The V call is TRBV15, the J call TRBJ1-5, with TRBD1 matching 10 bases. The CDR3 runs 15 residues. CDR1 and CDR2 (germline): LNHNV, YYDKDF (reference sequence). J gave up 0 bases and V 6 bases, and 2 bases lay outside the gene matches. CDR3 region: CATRDRGYSNQPQHF. The DNA of the CDR3 is TGTGCCACCAGGGACAGGGGGTATAGCAATCAGCCCCAGCATTTT.

This clonotype was seen a few times. The chain is built from TRBV3-1 and TRBJ1-1; D gene unclear. V shed 6 bases and J shed 4 bases, with 18 bases lying between them. This CDR3 comprises 15 residues. Germline V lookup: CDR1 LGHDT, CDR2 YNNKEL (reference sequence). Here the CDR3 DNA reads TGTGCCAGCAGTGCAAGGTGGCTTCTGAGCACTGAAGCTTTCTTT. It specifies CASSARWLLSTEAFF.

The chain links TRBV12-3 or TRBV12-4 to TRBJ1-5; weak D call: TRBD1 (6 bases). The CDR3 sequence is 13 residues long. The V end lost 8 bases, the J end lost 1 base, and 9 bases lay between the germline ends. The CDR3 DNA follows: TGTGCCAGCGGGGGCCGCAGCAATCAGCCCCAGCATTTT. It encodes CASGGRSNQPQHF.